This T cell receptor beta chain was profiled in a study of tumor and adjacent non-tumor tissue in lung cancer. Study details: The patients, 10 to 11 men and four to six women, were about 30 to 85 with stage I to III disease.

This clonotype was picked up one time. Its antigen is unknown. Germline and junction disagree at one end, which may indicate a read error. The CDR3 contains 16 residues. Study-wide results and caveats: Top 100 clones took a larger repertoire share in normal lung.

TCRbeta libraries were built with three rounds of nested PCR, modified from ARM-PCR. TCRdb analysed the multiplex PCR reads with MiXCR anew, one entry per CDR3 protein. The sample has 200,000 to 250,000 distinct CDR3 sequences, 71% seen once. No cell sorting was done before RNA was extracted from the tissue. Material for sequencing was lung tumor tissue. V is TRBV12-3 or TRBV12-4 and J is TRBJ1-5; 7 bases are a match to TRBD1. This sequence was found in a man aged 55 to 70 with non-small cell lung cancer. The CDR3 coding sequence is TGTGCCAGCAGTTTAGACAGGGGTAGGATCAATCAGCCTCAGCATTTT. Translating it yields CASSLDRGRINQPQHF.